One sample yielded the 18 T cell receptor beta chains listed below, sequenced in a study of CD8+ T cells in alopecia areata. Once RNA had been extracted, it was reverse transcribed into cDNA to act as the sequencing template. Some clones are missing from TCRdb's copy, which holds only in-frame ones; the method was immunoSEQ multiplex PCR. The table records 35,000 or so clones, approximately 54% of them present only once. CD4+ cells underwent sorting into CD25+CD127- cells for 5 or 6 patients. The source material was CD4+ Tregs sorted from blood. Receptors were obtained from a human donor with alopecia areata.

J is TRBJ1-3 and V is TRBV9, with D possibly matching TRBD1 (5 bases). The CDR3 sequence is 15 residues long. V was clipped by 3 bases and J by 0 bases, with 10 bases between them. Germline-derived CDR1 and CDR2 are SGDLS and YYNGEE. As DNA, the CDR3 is TGTGCCAGCAGCGAGGGGTACATCTCTGGAAACACCATATATTTT. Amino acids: CASSEGYISGNTIYF.

The chain's CDR3 is CASSLSSHRGAFNEQFF. DNA for the CDR3: TGTGCCAGCAGCCTCTCCAGTCACAGGGGGGCGTTTAATGAGCAGTTCTTC. The J gene is TRBJ2-1, the V gene TRBV9, with 8 bases identical to TRBD1. The CDR3 totals 17 residues. V was pared by 4 bases and J by 7 bases, with 16 bases of the junction left unmatched. Germline V gene lookup returns CDR1 SGDLS and CDR2 YYNGEE.

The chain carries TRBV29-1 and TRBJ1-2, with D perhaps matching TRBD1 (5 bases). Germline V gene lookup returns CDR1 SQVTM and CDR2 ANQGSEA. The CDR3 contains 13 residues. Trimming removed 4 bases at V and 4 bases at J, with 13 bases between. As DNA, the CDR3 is TGCAGCGTTGGGGCAGGGAAGGGCTATGGCTACACCTTC. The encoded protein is CSVGAGKGYGYTF.

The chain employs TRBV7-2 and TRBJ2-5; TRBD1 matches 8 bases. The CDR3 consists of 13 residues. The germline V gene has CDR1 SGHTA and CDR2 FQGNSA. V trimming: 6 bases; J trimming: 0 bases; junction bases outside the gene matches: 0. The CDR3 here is CASRQGDQETQYF. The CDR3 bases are TGTGCCAGCAGACAGGGGGACCAAGAGACCCAGTACTTC. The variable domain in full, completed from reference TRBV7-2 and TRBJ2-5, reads GAGVSQSPSNKVTEKGKDVELRCDPISGHTALYWYRQSLGQGLEFLIYFQGNSAPDKSGLPSDRFSAERTGGSVSTLTIQRTQQEDSAVYLCASRQGDQETQYFGPGTRLLVL.

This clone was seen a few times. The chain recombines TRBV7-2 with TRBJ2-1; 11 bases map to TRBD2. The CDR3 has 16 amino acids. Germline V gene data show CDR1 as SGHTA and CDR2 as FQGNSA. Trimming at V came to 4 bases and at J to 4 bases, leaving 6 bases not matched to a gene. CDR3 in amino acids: CASSSGTSGGYNEQFF. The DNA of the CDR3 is TGTGCCAGCAGCTCCGGAACTAGCGGGGGTTACAATGAGCAGTTCTTC.

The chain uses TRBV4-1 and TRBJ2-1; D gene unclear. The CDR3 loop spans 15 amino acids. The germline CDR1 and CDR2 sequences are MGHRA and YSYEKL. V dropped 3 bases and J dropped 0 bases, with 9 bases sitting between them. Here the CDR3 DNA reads TGCGCCAGCAGCCAGAGCCCGAGCTCCTACAATGAGCAGTTCTTC. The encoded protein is CASSQSPSSYNEQFF.

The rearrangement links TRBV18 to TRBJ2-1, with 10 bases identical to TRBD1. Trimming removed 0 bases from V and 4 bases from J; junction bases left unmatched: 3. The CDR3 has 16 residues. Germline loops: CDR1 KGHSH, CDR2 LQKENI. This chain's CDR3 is CASSPPRDRGYNEQFF. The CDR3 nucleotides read TGTGCCAGCTCACCACCGCGGGACAGGGGATACAATGAGCAGTTCTTC.

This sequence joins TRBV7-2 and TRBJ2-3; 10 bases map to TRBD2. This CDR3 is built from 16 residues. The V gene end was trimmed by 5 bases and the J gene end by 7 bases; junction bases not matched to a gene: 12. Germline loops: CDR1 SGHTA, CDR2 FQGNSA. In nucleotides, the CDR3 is TGTGCCAGCAGCCAGACTAGCGGGTGGCCCAGGTATACGCAGTATTTT. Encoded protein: CASSQTSGWPRYTQYF. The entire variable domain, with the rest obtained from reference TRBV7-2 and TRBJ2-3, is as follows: GAGVSQSPSNKVTEKGKDVELRCDPISGHTALYWYRQSLGQGLEFLIYFQGNSAPDKSGLPSDRFSAERTGGSVSTLTIQRTQQEDSAVYLCASSQTSGWPRYTQYFGPGTRLTVL.

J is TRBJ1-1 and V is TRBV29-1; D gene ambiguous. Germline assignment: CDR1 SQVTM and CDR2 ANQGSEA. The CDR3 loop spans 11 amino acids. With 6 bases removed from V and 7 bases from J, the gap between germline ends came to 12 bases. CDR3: CSVLSGLEAFF. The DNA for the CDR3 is TGCAGCGTGTTAAGTGGTCTTGAAGCTTTCTTT.

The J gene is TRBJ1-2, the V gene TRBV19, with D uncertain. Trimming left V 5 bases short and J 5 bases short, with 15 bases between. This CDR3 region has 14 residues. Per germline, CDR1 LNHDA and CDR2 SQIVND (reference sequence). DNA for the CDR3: TGTGCCAGTAGTGAGACACAGCAATTATATGGCTACACCTTC. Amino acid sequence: CASSETQQLYGYTF.

CDR3 in amino acids: CSGILLTGTSGGSGEQYF. The CDR3 DNA is TGCAGCGGGATTCTTTTGACCGGGACTAGCGGGGGGTCTGGCGAGCAGTACTTC. The chain uses TRBV29-1 and TRBJ2-7, with TRBD2 matching 15 bases. Germline V gives CDR1 SQVTM, CDR2 ANQGSEA. V lost 7 bases, J lost 6 bases, and 19 bases stayed unmatched. The CDR3 runs to 18 residues.

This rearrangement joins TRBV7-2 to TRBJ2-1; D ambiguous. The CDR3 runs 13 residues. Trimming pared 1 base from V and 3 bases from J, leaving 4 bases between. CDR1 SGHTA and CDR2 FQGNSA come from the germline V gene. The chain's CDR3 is CASSLEIYNEQFF. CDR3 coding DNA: TGTGCCAGCAGCTTAGAAATCTACAATGAGCAGTTCTTC.

CDR3 region: CASSRTNQETQYF. DNA for the CDR3: TGTGCCAGCAGTCGGACAAACCAAGAGACCCAGTACTTC. J is TRBJ2-5 and V is TRBV7-9; a weak D match, TRBD1 (5 bases). Germline assignment: CDR1 SEHNR and CDR2 FQNEAQ (reference sequence). This CDR3 has 13 residues. V was pared by 6 bases and J by 0 bases, with 8 bases between.

CDR3 nucleotides: TGTGCCAGCAGCCGACTCGGAGGGATCGGGCAGAAAGATACGCAGTATTTT. It yields the protein CASSRLGGIGQKDTQYF. The chain carries TRBV7-2 and TRBJ2-3, with D possibly matching TRBD2 (6 bases). The CDR3 has 17 residues. CDR1 and CDR2 from the germline V gene are SGHTA and FQGNSA. Trimming cost V 5 bases and J 5 bases, with 23 bases left between them.

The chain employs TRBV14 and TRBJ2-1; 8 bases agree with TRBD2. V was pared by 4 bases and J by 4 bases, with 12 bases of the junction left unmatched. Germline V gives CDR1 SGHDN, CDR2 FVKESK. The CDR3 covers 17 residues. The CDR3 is CASSLFSRGGPYNEQFF. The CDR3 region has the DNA TGTGCCAGCAGCCTTTTCTCCCGGGGGGGGCCTTACAATGAGCAGTTCTTC.

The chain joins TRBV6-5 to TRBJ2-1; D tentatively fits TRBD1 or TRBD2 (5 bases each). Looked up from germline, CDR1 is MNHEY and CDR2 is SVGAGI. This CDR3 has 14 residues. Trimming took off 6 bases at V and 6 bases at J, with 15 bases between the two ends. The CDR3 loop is CASRAYGGSNEQFF. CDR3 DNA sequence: TGTGCCAGCAGGGCCTATGGGGGAAGCAATGAGCAGTTCTTC.

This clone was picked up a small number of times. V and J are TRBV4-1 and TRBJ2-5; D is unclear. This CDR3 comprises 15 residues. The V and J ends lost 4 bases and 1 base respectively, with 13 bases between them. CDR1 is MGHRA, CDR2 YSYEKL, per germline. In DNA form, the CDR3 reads TGCGCCAGCAGCCCCCGGAAGCTGCCCCAAGAGACCCAGTACTTC. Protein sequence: CASSPRKLPQETQYF.

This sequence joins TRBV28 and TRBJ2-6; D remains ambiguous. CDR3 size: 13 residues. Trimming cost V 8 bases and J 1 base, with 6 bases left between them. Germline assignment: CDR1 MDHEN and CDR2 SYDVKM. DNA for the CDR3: TGTGCCAGCCTAAGATCTGGGGCCAACGTCCTGACTTTC. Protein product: CASLRSGANVLTF. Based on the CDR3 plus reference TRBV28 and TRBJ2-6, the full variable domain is DVKVTQSSRYLVKRTGEKVFLECVQDMDHENMFWYRQDPGLGLRLIYFSYDVKMKEKGDIPEGYSVSREKKERFSLILESASTNQTSMYLCASLRSGANVLTFGAGSRLTVL.